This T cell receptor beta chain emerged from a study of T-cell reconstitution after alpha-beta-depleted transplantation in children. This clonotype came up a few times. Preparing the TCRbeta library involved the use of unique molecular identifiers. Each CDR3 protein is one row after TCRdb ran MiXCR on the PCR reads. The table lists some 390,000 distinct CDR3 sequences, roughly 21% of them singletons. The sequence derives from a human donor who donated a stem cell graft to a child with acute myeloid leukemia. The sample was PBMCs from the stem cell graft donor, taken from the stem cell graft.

The CDR3 here is CASSLWTENTGELFF. The CDR3, as DNA: TGCGCCAGCAGCTTATGGACAGAAAACACCGGGGAGCTGTTTTTT. The V and J genes are TRBV5-1 and TRBJ2-2; D is perhaps TRBD1 (6 bases). The germline CDR1 and CDR2 sequences are SGHRS and YFSETQ. This CDR3 is 15 amino acids long. Trimming took off 2 bases at V and 2 bases at J, with 10 bases between the two ends. Drawing the rest from reference TRBV5-1 and TRBJ2-2, the complete variable domain is KAGVTQTPRYLIKTRGQQVTLSCSPISGHRSVSWYQQTPGQGLQFLFEYFSETQRNKGNFPGRFSGRQFSNSRSEMNVSTLELGDSALYLCASSLWTENTGELFFGEGSRLTVL.